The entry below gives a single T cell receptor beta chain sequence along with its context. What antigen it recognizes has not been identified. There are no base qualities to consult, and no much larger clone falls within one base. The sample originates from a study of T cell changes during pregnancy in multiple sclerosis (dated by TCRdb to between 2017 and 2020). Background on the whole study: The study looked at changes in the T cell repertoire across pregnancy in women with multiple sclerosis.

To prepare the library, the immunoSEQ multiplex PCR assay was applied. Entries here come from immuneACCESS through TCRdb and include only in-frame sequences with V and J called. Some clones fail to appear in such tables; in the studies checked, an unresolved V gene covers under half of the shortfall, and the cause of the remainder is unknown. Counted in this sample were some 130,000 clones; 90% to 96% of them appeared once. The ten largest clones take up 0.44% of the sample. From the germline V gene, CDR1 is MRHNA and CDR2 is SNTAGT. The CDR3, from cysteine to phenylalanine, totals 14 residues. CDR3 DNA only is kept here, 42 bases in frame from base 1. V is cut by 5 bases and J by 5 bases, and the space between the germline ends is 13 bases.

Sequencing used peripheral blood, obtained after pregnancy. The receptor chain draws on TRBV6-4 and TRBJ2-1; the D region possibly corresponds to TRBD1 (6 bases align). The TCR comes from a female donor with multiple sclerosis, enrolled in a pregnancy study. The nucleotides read TGTGCCAGCAGTCTTTGGGCAGGGGACAATGAGCAGTTCTTC. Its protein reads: CASSLWAGDNEQFF.